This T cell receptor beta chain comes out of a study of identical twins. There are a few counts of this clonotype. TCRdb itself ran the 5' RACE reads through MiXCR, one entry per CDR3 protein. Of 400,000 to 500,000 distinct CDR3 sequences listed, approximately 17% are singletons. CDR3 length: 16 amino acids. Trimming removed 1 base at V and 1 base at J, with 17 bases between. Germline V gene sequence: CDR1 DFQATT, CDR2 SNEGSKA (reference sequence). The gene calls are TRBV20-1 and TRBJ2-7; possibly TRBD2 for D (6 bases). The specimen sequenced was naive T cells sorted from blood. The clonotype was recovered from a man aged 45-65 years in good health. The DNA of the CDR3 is TGCAGTGCTAGAGGGACATTGCGGGGCCGATCCTACGAGCAGTACTTC. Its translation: CSARGTLRGRSYEQYF.